A selection of T cell receptor beta chains follows, all from one sample in a study of blood T cell repertoires in COVID-19. Assay used: immunoSEQ multiplex PCR; TCRdb lists only in-frame clones, some missing. The table has roughly 270,000 clones, about four fifths seen once. The source material was PBMCs or T cells enriched from blood (not recorded which). The origin of the receptors is a man in his forties or fifties who had been exposed to COVID-19. The CDR3 runs from the conserved cysteine through the conserved F or W. A D gene is named only where the DNA matches it firmly. Only some rows state a clone size, as once, few, many or a class for expanded clones.

len	v_gene	abundance	j_gene	d_gene	CDR3nt	CDR3aa
16	TRBV19	-	TRBJ1-2	-	TGTGCCAGTAGTAAACCAAACAGGGCTTCTAACTATGGCTACACCTTC	CASSKPNRASNYGYTF
15	TRBV5-1	-	TRBJ2-5	TRBD2	TGCGCCAGCAGCACCGATCGGGTAGCGGGAGGTTTCCTGTACTTC	CASSTDRVAGGFLYF
15	TRBV15	-	TRBJ1-2	-	TGTGCCACCAGCAGAGGTGGGGGGGGCAGCTATGGCTACACCTTC	CATSRGGGGSYGYTF
14	TRBV2	-	TRBJ1-3	-	TGTGCCAGCAAGTGGCAGTTCTCTGGAAACACCATATATTTT	CASKWQFSGNTIYF
15	TRBV11-1	-	TRBJ2-6	TRBD2	TGTGCCAGCAGCTTAGGCGGGAGCTGGGCCAACGTCCTGACTTTC	CASSLGGSWANVLTF
15	TRBV7-9	-	TRBJ2-1	TRBD2	TGTGCCAGCAGCACGGAACTAGCGAGGAACAATGAGCAGTTCTTC	CASSTELARNNEQFF
19	TRBV5-4	-	TRBJ2-5	TRBD1	TGTGCCAGCAGCCGAGACAGGGCCCTTATGAATAGCGTACAAGAGACCCAGTACTTC	CASSRDRALMNSVQETQYF
22	TRBV24-1	-	TRBJ2-6	TRBD1	TGTGCCACCAGTGCAATCCCGGGACAGGGAAAAGTGTTCGGTGCTGGGGCCAACGTCCTGACTTTC	CATSAIPGQGKVFGAGANVLTF
13	TRBV28	-	TRBJ2-5	TRBD2	TGTGCCAGCAGTTTGGGGGGGAAAGAGACCCAGTACTTC	CASSLGGKETQYF
13	TRBV30	-	TRBJ1-3	TRBD1	TGTGCCTGGGCAGGGGGATTAGGAAACACCATATATTTT	CAWAGGLGNTIYF
11	TRBV29-1	few	TRBJ1-1	-	TGCAGCGTTGTGGCGGGGGGCGCAGCTTTCTTT	CSVVAGGAAFF
13	TRBV19	-	TRBJ2-1	TRBD2	TGTGCCAGTAGTAGGGGACTAGCGGTTGAGCAGTTCTTC	CASSRGLAVEQFF
16	TRBV18	-	TRBJ2-3	TRBD1	TGTGCCAGCTCACCCCCGGGACAGGGGTCAACAGATACGCAGTATTTT	CASSPPGQGSTDTQYF
13	TRBV12-3/TRBV12-4	-	TRBJ1-1	-	TGTGCCAGTAAGATAACGGGGTACACTGAAGCTTTCTTT	CASKITGYTEAFF
12	TRBV6-5	-	TRBJ2-1	TRBD1	TGTGCCAGTCTGACAGGGGGCGGAGAGCAGTTCTTC	CASLTGGGEQFF
18	TRBV3-1/TRBV3-2	-	TRBJ2-5	TRBD2	TGTGCCAGCAGCCAAGGCGAACGGACTAGCGGGAGGCAAGAGACCCAGTACTTC	CASSQGERTSGRQETQYF
12	TRBV27	once	TRBJ2-1	-	TGTGCCAGCAGGGAGGGAGTCGGGGGGCAGTTCTTC	CASREGVGGQFF
13	TRBV2	once	TRBJ1-2	-	TGTGCCAGCAGGCCCACAGGATACTATGGCTACACCTTC	CASRPTGYYGYTF
19	TRBV7-8	-	TRBJ2-2	TRBD2	TGTGCCAGCAGCTTAAGTGGGGTTAGCGGGCCATCGAACACCGGGGAGCTGTTTTTT	CASSLSGVSGPSNTGELFF
19	TRBV19	-	TRBJ2-7	TRBD2	TGTGCCAGTAGTATCGGCGGGGGAATTGCGGGACTTGCATCCTACGAGCAGTACTTC	CASSIGGGIAGLASYEQYF
15	TRBV13	-	TRBJ2-7	-	TGTGCCAGCAGCGGCGGGACTTGGCCTTTATACGAGCAGTACTTC	CASSGGTWPLYEQYF
14	TRBV5-5	-	TRBJ2-5	TRBD1	TGTGCCAGCAGCGGACAGGGGTTGGCGGAGACCCAGTACTTC	CASSGQGLAETQYF
15	TRBV3-1/TRBV3-2	-	TRBJ1-6	-	TGTGCCAGCAGCCGATTCCAGGCCATTAATTCACCCCTCCACTTT	CASSRFQAINSPLHF
15	TRBV11-3	-	TRBJ2-7	TRBD1	TGTGCCAGCAGCTACAAGCCGGGGACAGGGTACGAGCAGTACTTC	CASSYKPGTGYEQYF
13	TRBV5-1	once	TRBJ2-7	-	TGCGCCAGCGCGCAGGGAGGCTCCCCCGAGCAGTACTTC	CASAQGGSPEQYF
12	TRBV4-2	once	TRBJ1-4	-	TGTGCCAGCAGCCAGGGGAGGGAAAAACTGTTTTTT	CASSQGREKLFF
14	TRBV7-9	-	TRBJ1-3	-	TGTGCCAGCAGCTTAGCCGTCTCTGGAAACACCATATATTTT	CASSLAVSGNTIYF
14	TRBV5-1	once	TRBJ1-2	TRBD1	TGCGCCAGCAGCACGGACGGGACAGACTATGGCTACACCTTC	CASSTDGTDYGYTF
14	TRBV29-1	-	TRBJ1-2	-	TGCAGCGTCTCTACGGCCCAGGGCAGCTATGGCTACACCTTC	CSVSTAQGSYGYTF
13	TRBV2	-	TRBJ2-1	-	TGTGCCATCAGGTTGTCAGGAGAGGGTGAGCAGTTCTTC	CAIRLSGEGEQFF
12	TRBV7-2	-	TRBJ1-2	TRBD1	TGTGCCAGCAGCCGACAGGGAAATGGCTACACCTTC	CASSRQGNGYTF
13	TRBV18	-	TRBJ1-1	TRBD1	TGTGCCAGCTCCCTCGACAGGGAGGCTGAAGCTTTCTTT	CASSLDREAEAFF
15	TRBV2	-	TRBJ1-2	-	TGTGCCAGTATCTCCCCGGTGGCGGGAAACTATGGCTACACCTTC	CASISPVAGNYGYTF
14	TRBV5-1	-	TRBJ2-3	TRBD1	TGCGCCAGCAGCTTCGGACAGGGATCAGATACGCAGTATTTT	CASSFGQGSDTQYF
18	TRBV13	-	TRBJ2-7	TRBD1	TGTGCCAGCAGCGTCACGCTACCCAGACAGGGTGTGTCGGACGAGCAGTACTTC	CASSVTLPRQGVSDEQYF
12	TRBV5-1	-	TRBJ2-2	-	TGCGCCAGCAGCAGGGGTACCGGGGAGCTGTTTTTT	CASSRGTGELFF